Below are 9 T cell receptor beta chains sequenced from a single sample in a study of blood T cell repertoires in COVID-19. Only in-frame clones appear in the TCRdb table, and some are missing; sequencing was by immunoSEQ multiplex PCR. The table has 240,000 or so clones, around four fifths seen once. The sample comprised peripheral blood. These receptors were obtained from a man aged 30-40 years who had recovered from COVID-19.

This clone has a handful of counts. V gene TRBV7-3 combines with J gene TRBJ2-3; 8 bases map to TRBD1. The CDR3 spans 14 residues. J was trimmed by 3 bases and V by 3 bases; bases with no gene match: 2. The germline V gene has CDR1 SGHTA and CDR2 FQGTGA. In nucleotides, the CDR3 is TGTGCCAGCAGCTTGACAGGGGTAACAGATACGCAGTATTTT. The encoded protein is CASSLTGVTDTQYF.

The chain uses TRBV14 and TRBJ1-6; maybe TRBD1 (5 bases). Germline V gene lookup returns CDR1 SGHDN and CDR2 FVKESK. V lost 0 bases, J lost 7 bases, and 13 bases lay in between. The CDR3 has 16 amino acids. The CDR3 sequence: CASSQEAGFRNSPLHF. The CDR3 DNA reads TGTGCCAGCAGCCAAGAAGCAGGGTTTAGGAATTCACCCCTCCACTTT.

The chain employs TRBV6-5 and TRBJ2-4; 10 positions match TRBD1. This CDR3 spans 13 amino acids. Unmatched junction bases numbered 7, after V lost 9 bases and J lost 8 bases. The germline V gene encodes CDR1 MNHEY and CDR2 SVGAGI. CDR3 sequence: CASTPGQGYIQYF. DNA of the CDR3: TGTGCCAGTACTCCGGGACAGGGGTACATTCAGTACTTC.

CDR3 coding DNA: TGTGCCAGCAGGGGCCGGGGGGGCTATGGCTACACCTTC. As protein: CASRGRGGYGYTF. The chain links TRBV2 to TRBJ1-2; D possibly corresponds to TRBD1 (5 bases). The CDR3 totals 13 residues. Germline CDR1 reads SNHLY; CDR2 reads FYNNEI. The V end lost 6 bases, the J end lost 4 bases, and 12 bases lay between the germline ends.

This clone was counted a few times. The CDR3 loop reads CASSYGGSASPLHF. For the CDR3, the DNA is TGTGCCAGCAGTTACGGCGGTAGCGCTTCACCCCTCCACTTT. The rearrangement links TRBV6-5 to TRBJ1-6; D remains unclear. CDR1 MNHEY and CDR2 SVGAGI come from the germline V gene. V was cut by 2 bases and J by 9 bases, with 11 bases left in between. The CDR3 length is 14 residues.

The V and J genes are TRBV10-2 and TRBJ2-7; D is ambiguous. Germline CDR1 WSHSY, CDR2 SAAADI. This CDR3 has 13 residues. V lost 4 bases to trimming and J lost 6 bases, with 13 bases between them. The CDR3 reads CASSVSLIGEQYF. Here the CDR3 DNA reads TGCGCCAGCAGTGTTAGCTTAATAGGCGAGCAGTACTTC.

The rearrangement uses TRBV29-1 and TRBJ2-3; 10 positions agree with TRBD1. V lost 7 bases to trimming and J lost 10 bases; unmatched junction nucleotides: 5. The CDR3 has 11 amino acids. Per the germline V gene, CDR1 is SQVTM and CDR2 is ANQGSEA. CDR3 sequence (DNA): TGCAGCGGGAGGGACAGGGGAGCGCAGTATTTT. Amino acids: CSGRDRGAQYF.

The V and J genes are TRBV6-2 or TRBV6-3 and TRBJ2-7; D is perhaps TRBD2 (6 bases). V dropped 5 bases and J dropped 2 bases, with 13 bases sitting between them. CDR1 is MNHEY, CDR2 SVGEGT, per germline. This CDR3 contains 14 residues. As DNA, the CDR3 is TGTGCCAGCAGTAAAGAGGAGGGGCCCTACGAGCAGTACGTC. As protein: CASSKEEGPYEQYV.

CDR3 protein: CASSFFPRKSGGNTEAFF. The CDR3 nucleotides read TGTGCCAGCAGCTTCTTCCCAAGAAAGAGCGGGGGGAACACTGAAGCTTTCTTT. The chain combines TRBV7-9 with TRBJ1-1; TRBD1 is a possible D gene (5 bases). The CDR3 runs 18 residues. The ends were cut back, 3 bases at V and 1 base at J, with 21 bases in the middle. Germline CDR1 and CDR2: SEHNR and FQNEAQ (reference sequence).